Following are 27 T cell receptor beta chains from one sample sequenced in a study of shared clonotypes between healthy human individuals. CD45RO-negative CD8 cells positively selected for CCR7 made up the naive population, which excluded terminally differentiated effector memory CD45RA+ cells. The table came from immunoSEQ multiplex PCR; TCRdb's copy has only in-frame clones and leaves some out. The sample lists around 1.9 million clones, under 95% occurring once. The specimen was naive CD8+ T cells from PBMCs. The receptors originated from a man younger than 30 in good health. Some clones in this sample may be carry-over from other donors' samples.

The chain employs TRBV28 and TRBJ2-1; D not resolved. CDR3 length equals 14 residues. V lost 3 bases to trimming and J lost 9 bases, with 15 bases between them. Germline CDR1 reads MDHEN; CDR2 reads SYDVKM. For the CDR3, the DNA is TGTGCCAGCAGTTTCAGTCAAGTTGGTGGTGAGCAGTTCTTC. Protein product: CASSFSQVGGEQFF.

CDR3 residues: CASSQVRWGGYTF. Here the CDR3 DNA reads TGTGCCAGCAGCCAAGTCAGATGGGGTGGCTACACCTTC. This chain connects TRBV14 to TRBJ1-2, with no clear D. V lost 1 base and J lost 7, with 10 bases in between. CDR3 size: 13 residues. The germline gives CDR1 SGHDN, CDR2 FVKESK.

The V gene is TRBV7-9, the J gene TRBJ2-7; 9 positions agree with TRBD1. This CDR3 contains 15 residues. The J segment lost 3 bases and the V segment lost 4 bases, leaving 7 bases of the junction unmatched. Germline loops: CDR1 SEHNR, CDR2 FQNEAQ (reference sequence). The CDR3 region is CASSSGQGSLYEQYF. DNA of the CDR3: TGTGCCAGCAGCTCCGGACAGGGGTCCCTCTACGAGCAGTACTTC.

The chain uses TRBV19 and TRBJ1-1, with D possibly being TRBD1 (5 bases). The CDR3 covers 12 residues. Trimming removed 5 bases from V and 5 bases from J, with 9 bases in between. Germline V gene sequence: CDR1 LNHDA, CDR2 SQIVND (reference sequence). In DNA form, the CDR3 reads TGTGCCAGTAGTCTGGGGCCGACTGAAGCTTTCTTT. It translates to CASSLGPTEAFF.

V is TRBV7-2 and J is TRBJ2-3, with D uncertain. V was shortened by 4 bases and J by 0 bases, with 11 bases between the two germline ends. Germline V gene data show CDR1 as SGHTA and CDR2 as FQGNSA. This CDR3 has 15 amino acids. The CDR3 coding sequence is TGTGCCAGCAGCTCCCTCGTCACTAGCACAGATACGCAGTATTTT. Translating gives CASSSLVTSTDTQYF.

The chain joins TRBV27 to TRBJ2-3; TRBD1 aligns across 7 bases. Germline CDR1 is MNHEY and CDR2 is SMNVEV (reference sequence). The CDR3 is made up of 17 amino acids. The ends lost 1 base at V and 1 base at J; junction bases unmatched: 8. The CDR3 spells CASSLLGAGGGTDTQYF. For the CDR3, the DNA is TGTGCCAGCAGTTTATTGGGGGCAGGGGGAGGCACAGATACGCAGTATTTT.

This clone was seen once. The gene calls are TRBV5-1 and TRBJ2-5, with D possibly TRBD1 on 6 matching bases. Germline V lookup: CDR1 SGHRS, CDR2 YFSETQ. The CDR3 sequence is 15 residues long. Trimming took off 4 bases at V and 5 bases at J, with 18 bases between the two ends. CDR3: CASSPKPGHLETQYF. CDR3 coding DNA: TGCGCCAGCAGCCCCAAACCGGGACATCTGGAGACCCAGTACTTC.

The J gene is TRBJ2-5, the V gene TRBV7-2; a weak D match, TRBD2 (6 bases). CDR1 is SGHTA and CDR2 is FQGNSA in the germline V gene. This CDR3 spans 14 amino acids. V lost 5 bases, J lost 2 bases, and 12 bases lay in between. CDR3: CASSPRGSQETQYF. The CDR3 nucleotides read TGTGCCAGCAGCCCTCGGGGGTCTCAAGAGACCCAGTACTTC.

This chain uses TRBV19 with TRBJ2-7; 7 bases are a match to TRBD1. The V and J ends lost 2 bases and 5 bases, in that order; junction bases with no gene match: 6. Germline-derived CDR1 and CDR2 are LNHDA and SQIVND (reference sequence). CDR3 length: 14 amino acids. The CDR3: CASSIFGTANEQYF. CDR3 bases: TGTGCCAGTAGTATATTTGGGACAGCCAACGAGCAGTACTTC.

This clone is a singleton in its sample. This chain joins TRBV28 and TRBJ2-7; 9 bases fit TRBD2. Trimming took 5 bases from V and 1 from J; bases not matched to a gene: 3. In germline, CDR1 is MDHEN, CDR2 SYDVKM. This CDR3 comprises 14 residues. DNA of the CDR3: TGTGCCAGCAGTATAAGCGGGAGGTCCTACGAGCAGTACTTC. This gives the protein CASSISGRSYEQYF.

The rearrangement uses TRBV23-1 and TRBJ2-7, with 9 nucleotides matching TRBD1. TRBV23-1 is treated as an ORF (open reading frame) with a function not yet certain. Losses at the gene ends were 8 bases for V and 2 bases for J; bases not matched to a gene: 13. The CDR3 is 16 amino acids. DNA of the CDR3: TGCGCCAGCCTTATTACTCGGGACAGGGCCACCTACGAGCAGTACTTC. Translation: CASLITRDRATYEQYF.

V is TRBV28 and J is TRBJ2-1; TRBD2 aligns across 12 bases. Trimming at V came to 4 bases and at J to 6 bases, leaving 7 bases not matched to a gene. CDR1 and CDR2 (germline): MDHEN, SYDVKM. This CDR3 is built from 16 residues. The CDR3: CASSSTGLAGFNEQFF. In nucleotides, the CDR3 is TGTGCCAGCAGTTCAACGGGACTAGCGGGTTTCAATGAGCAGTTCTTC.

V and J are TRBV29-1 and TRBJ2-2; 9 bases line up with TRBD1. This CDR3 contains 14 residues. V lost 8 bases and J lost 6; bases outside the gene matches: 10. CDR1 SQVTM and CDR2 ANQGSEA come from the germline V gene. The CDR3 DNA reads TGCAGCATTAGACAGGGGGTGATGGCCGGGGAGCTGTTTTTT. Its protein is CSIRQGVMAGELFF.

The chain is built from TRBV7-9 and TRBJ1-1; 8 bases fit TRBD1. CDR3 size: 15 residues. The ends lost 5 bases at V and 0 bases at J; junction bases unmatched: 5. Germline V CDR1 and CDR2: SEHNR, FQNEAQ (reference sequence). CDR3 nucleotide sequence: TGTGCCAGCAGCCCGCCGGGACAGGTGAACACTGAAGCTTTCTTT. As protein: CASSPPGQVNTEAFF.

DNA for the CDR3: TGTGCCAGCACCCTATGGGAGGAGTCAGGAAACACCATATATTTT. This gives the protein CASTLWEESGNTIYF. This sequence joins TRBV19 and TRBJ1-3; no reliable D call. There are 15 residues in the CDR3. V lost 9 bases and J lost 4, with 19 bases in between. The V gene's germline CDR1 is LNHDA and CDR2 SQIVND (reference sequence).

This clone was detected only once. This rearrangement joins TRBV4-1 to TRBJ1-5, with 7 bases fitting TRBD1. Trimming at V came to 4 bases and at J to 3 bases, leaving 6 bases not matched to a gene. The CDR3 covers 15 residues. Germline assignment: CDR1 MGHRA and CDR2 YSYEKL. DNA for the CDR3: TGCGCCAGCAGCCTTGTCGGGACAGCCAATCAGCCCCAGCATTTT. As protein: CASSLVGTANQPQHF.

The DNA for the CDR3 is TGTGCCAGCAGTACTTTTGTGACTACGACTAGCGGGATGAACACCGGGGAGCTGTTTTTT. This translates into CASSTFVTTTSGMNTGELFF. V gene TRBV28 combines with J gene TRBJ2-2; TRBD2 matches 11 bases. The CDR3 has 20 residues. Germline V gene lookup returns CDR1 MDHEN and CDR2 SYDVKM. V gave up 5 bases and J gave up 1 base; unmatched junction bases: 15.

This clone was seen only once. V usage is TRBV6-4 and J usage is TRBJ2-6; unclear D gene. Deletions cut 3 bases from V and 0 bases from J, with 3 bases between. The length of the CDR3 is 14 residues. The germline gives CDR1 MRHNA, CDR2 SNTAGT. DNA of the CDR3: TGTGCCAGCAGTGAGGCCTCTGGGGCCAACGTCCTGACTTTC. Translating it yields CASSEASGANVLTF.

The V call is TRBV5-1, the J call TRBJ2-7, with TRBD1 identical over 7 bases. Trimming at V came to 0 bases and at J to 0 bases, leaving 3 bases not matched to a gene. The CDR3 is 15 amino acids. Germline-derived CDR1 and CDR2 are SGHRS and YFSETQ. This chain's CDR3 is CASSLDRGHSYEQYF. The CDR3 DNA follows: TGCGCCAGCAGCTTGGACAGGGGCCACTCCTACGAGCAGTACTTC.

This chain uses TRBV6-5 with TRBJ2-7, with a possible D match to TRBD2 (6 bases). CDR3 size: 16 residues. Trimming shortened V by 2 bases and J by 7 bases, and 21 bases separated the two germline ends. CDR1 MNHEY and CDR2 SVGAGI come from the germline V gene. This CDR3 reads CASSYGGGLHGGEQYF. In DNA, the CDR3 is TGTGCCAGCAGTTACGGTGGCGGACTCCATGGGGGGGAGCAGTACTTC.

This chain links TRBV27 with TRBJ2-7; 9 bases agree with TRBD2. Trimming removed 3 bases from V and 0 bases from J; junction bases left unmatched: 6. Germline V gene sequence: CDR1 MNHEY, CDR2 SMNVEV (reference sequence). This CDR3 has 16 residues. The chain's CDR3 is CASSFGGRAPSYEQYF. The CDR3 DNA sequence: TGTGCCAGCAGTTTTGGCGGGAGGGCCCCCTCCTACGAGCAGTACTTC.

The chain has TRBV29-1 and TRBJ1-1, with D possibly matching TRBD1 (5 bases). There are 13 residues in the CDR3. Trimming stripped 7 bases from V and 2 bases from J, with 14 bases between. Germline lookup yields CDR1 SQVTM and CDR2 ANQGSEA. CDR3 bases: TGCAGCGCCGGGGGAGCCTACAACACTGAAGCTTTCTTT. It yields the protein CSAGGAYNTEAFF.

This sequence joins TRBV2 and TRBJ2-7; 9 nucleotides align to TRBD1. V lost 6 bases to trimming and J lost 6 bases; unmatched junction nucleotides: 15. Germline CDR1 and CDR2: SNHLY and FYNNEI. The CDR3 totals 16 residues. The CDR3: CASSNIRQGGFREQYF. The CDR3, as DNA: TGTGCCAGCAGCAACATACGACAGGGGGGATTCCGCGAGCAGTACTTC.

CDR3 residues: CASSSWTSGSSYNEQFF. CDR3 coding DNA: TGCGCCAGCAGCAGCTGGACTAGCGGGAGCTCCTACAATGAGCAGTTCTTC. V is TRBV5-1 and J is TRBJ2-1, with 13 nucleotides matching TRBD2. The V and J ends lost 4 bases and 0 bases, in that order; junction bases with no gene match: 4. The CDR3 extends over 17 amino acids. CDR1 is SGHRS and CDR2 is YFSETQ in the germline V gene.

The gene calls are TRBV25-1 and TRBJ2-5; D might be TRBD1 (6 bases). Germline V gene lookup returns CDR1 MGHDK and CDR2 SYGVNS. The CDR3 is 14 residues long. V gave up 6 bases and J gave up 7 bases, with 18 bases separating them. CDR3 DNA: TGTGCCAGCAGCGGGGACCGGGAAGGGGGGACCCAGTACTTC. It yields the protein CASSGDREGGTQYF.

The V gene is TRBV7-9, the J gene TRBJ1-6; the match to TRBD1 covers 9 bases. Germline V CDR1 and CDR2: SEHNR, FQNEAQ (reference sequence). The CDR3 is 16 residues long. With V trimmed by 5 bases and J by 3 bases, 5 bases remained unmatched. In DNA form, the CDR3 reads TGTGCCAGCAGCCCTACAGGGGGCGACTATAATTCACCCCTCCACTTT. It yields the protein CASSPTGGDYNSPLHF.

The chain links TRBV11-2 to TRBJ2-5; the D call may be TRBD1 or TRBD2 (6 bases each). This CDR3 comprises 12 residues. V was cut by 3 bases and J by 7 bases, with 9 bases left in between. Per the germline V gene, CDR1 is SGHAT and CDR2 is FQNNGV. In nucleotides, the CDR3 is TGTGCCAGCAGCTTCGGAGGGGGGACCCAGTACTTC. This sequence encodes CASSFGGGTQYF.